The 6 T cell receptor beta chains presented below share a single source sample, sequenced in a study of T-cell reconstitution after alpha-beta-depleted transplantation in children. The authors prepared the TCRbeta library with unique molecular identifiers. TCRdb reanalysed the PCR reads using MiXCR and keeps one entry per CDR3 protein. The sample carries about 350,000 distinct CDR3 sequences, around 16% recorded once. Sequences were derived from PBMCs, mostly from graft donor cells, sampled 360 days after TCRalphabeta/CD19-depleted stem cell transplant. These receptors all come from a male patient between 2 and 10 years old who had a stem cell transplant for acute lymphoblastic leukemia, so the T cells may come from the graft donor.

The chain combines TRBV29-1 with TRBJ1-2; 7 nucleotides line up with TRBD1. V shed 7 bases, J shed 7 bases, and the junction held 9 bases outside the gene matches. The germline V gene has CDR1 SQVTM and CDR2 ANQGSEA. CDR3 length: 12 residues. In DNA, the CDR3 is TGCAGCGCCTCGACAGGGCGGATTGGCTACACCTTC. Protein sequence: CSASTGRIGYTF. The variable domain in full, completed from reference TRBV29-1 and TRBJ1-2, reads SAVISQKPSRDICQRGTSLTIQCQVDSQVTMMFWYRQQPGQSLTLIATANQGSEATYESGFVIDKFPISRPNLTFSTLTVSNMSPEDSSIYLCSASTGRIGYTFGSGTRLTVV.

This chain links TRBV18 with TRBJ2-1; D remains ambiguous. Between the trimmed V and J ends, which lost 1 base and 2 bases, there was a span of 9 bases. This CDR3 is built from 15 residues. Germline V CDR1 and CDR2: KGHSH, LQKENI. As DNA, the CDR3 is TGTGCCAGCTCACCACGTGACATCACCTACAATGAGCAGTTCTTC. Translating it yields CASSPRDITYNEQFF.

The chain uses TRBV4-3 and TRBJ2-7, with a weak D call TRBD2 (5 bases). This CDR3 is built from 17 residues. V was shortened by 0 bases and J by 2 bases, with 17 bases between the two germline ends. Germline CDR1 LGHNA, CDR2 YSLEER. CDR3 protein: CASSQESGSASTYEQYF. CDR3 sequence (DNA): TGCGCCAGCAGCCAAGAATCTGGTTCTGCTAGCACCTACGAGCAGTACTTC.

This clonotype has a handful of counts. The gene calls are TRBV12-3 or TRBV12-4 and TRBJ1-1; D is undetermined. The CDR3 contains 13 residues. V lost 3 bases and J lost 3, with 8 bases in between. The CDR3 nucleotides read TGTGCCAGCAGTTTCCGGGTCCACACTGAAGCTTTCTTT. The encoded protein is CASSFRVHTEAFF.

This chain connects TRBV5-6 to TRBJ1-5; 7 bases are a match to TRBD1. Germline V gene sequence: CDR1 SGHDT, CDR2 YYEEEE. V dropped 3 bases and J dropped 1; count of bases not matched to a gene: 10. CDR3 length: 17 amino acids. CDR3 in DNA: TGTGCCAGCAGCTCTCATATCAGGGGGGGAAGCAATCAGCCCCAGCATTTT. Its translation is CASSSHIRGGSNQPQHF.

This clonotype was seen a single time. The chain uses TRBV12-3 or TRBV12-4 and TRBJ2-1, with 8 positions matching TRBD1. The CDR3 is 17 residues long. Trimming cost V 3 bases and J 6 bases; bases outside gene matches: 13. This chain's CDR3 is CASSLRFQGRGRNEQFF. The CDR3 DNA sequence: TGTGCCAGCAGTTTGAGGTTCCAGGGCAGGGGGCGCAATGAGCAGTTCTTC.